This T cell receptor (beta chain) originates from a study of sequential checkpoint blockade in melanoma. Study-level information: Arm A got nivolumab then ipilimumab; arm B the reverse, 1:1.

The sample's treatment: randomized to nivolumab then ipilimumab (arm A) or the reverse (arm B). DNA-damaging chemotherapy had not been given to any patient beforehand. Live CD3+CD8+ CD19− CD56− cells were sorted from PBMCs. This clone has a handful of counts. Trimming stripped 4 bases from V and 8 bases from J, with 9 bases between. Germline-derived CDR1 and CDR2 are LNHDA and SQIVND (reference sequence). The CDR3 covers 13 residues. The repertoire was sequenced with immunoSEQ multiplex PCR; TCRdb's copy has only in-frame clones and lacks some. The sample shows roughly 14,000 clones, under 85% of them seen only once.

Source: CD8+ T cells sorted from blood (inferred from file names), taken from a patient given nivolumab and ipilimumab in sequence. This chain connects TRBV19 to TRBJ1-6; D is possibly TRBD1 (6 bases). The receptor comes from a human donor with melanoma. This chain's CDR3 is CASSTAGDSPLHF. CDR3 DNA: TGTGCCAGTAGTACGGCAGGGGATTCACCCCTCCACTTT. Full variable domain (rest looked up from reference TRBV19 and TRBJ1-6): DGGITQSPKYLFRKEGQNVTLSCEQNLNHDAMYWYRQDPGQGLRLIYYSQIVNDFQKGDIAEGYSVSREKKESFPLTVTSAQKNPTAFYLCASSTAGDSPLHFGNGTRLTVT.